This T cell receptor (beta chain) appears in the sequencing data of a study of monozygotic twins with inflammatory bowel disease. Concerning this clonotype itself: The antigen is unknown.

TCRdb reprocessed the 5' RACE reads and keeps a single row for each CDR3 protein, giving no DNA. This specimen shows approximately 420,000 distinct CDR3 sequences; the ten leading clones hold 2% to 2.5%. Study results and caveats: Perhaps reflecting limited power, concordant and discordant twins did not differ in repertoire similarity.

CDR1 SQVTM and CDR2 ANQGSEA come from the germline V gene. This CDR3 is 12 amino acids long. This chain links TRBV29-1 with TRBJ1-5; lacking DNA, the TRBD1 call made by TCRdb goes unchecked. The material sequenced was blood. The sequence derives from a human donor with ulcerative colitis or Crohn's disease, or a healthy co-twin of an affected twin (not recorded which). Here the CDR3 reads CSIRQGGQPQHF.